A selection of T cell receptor beta chains follows, all from one sample in a study of CDR3 diversity in severe acne. TCRdb ran MiXCR on the PCR reads and lists one entry per CDR3 protein. The sample shows roughly 81,000 distinct CDR3 sequences, approximately 52% of them seen only once. Material: blood. These receptors were obtained from a male donor in good health, serving as a control. Each CDR3 is given with its conserved first and last residue. Fields, in order: J gene, V gene, clone size, D gene, CDR3 protein, CDR3 DNA. D genes are given only for firm matches. Only some rows state a clone size, as once, few, many or a class for expanded clones.

TRBJ2-7 | TRBV6-5 | many | TRBD2 | CASSLLAGGPDYEQYF | TGTGCCAGCAGCCTCCTAGCGGGAGGGCCCGATTACGAGCAGTACTTC
TRBJ2-5 | TRBV20-1 | NA | NA | CSARLAGETQYF | TGCAGTGCTAGACTAGCAGGAGAGACCCAGTACTTC
TRBJ1-1 | TRBV5-1 | many | NA | CASSLAGQNTEAFF | TGCGCCAGCAGCTTGGCCGGACAGAACACTGAAGCTTTCTTT
TRBJ1-1 | TRBV10-3 | NA | NA | CVSSILGNTEAFF | TGTGTCAGTAGTATCTTAGGGAACACTGAAGCTTTCTTT
TRBJ2-5 | TRBV12-3/TRBV12-4 | many | NA | CASSLKWGTQYF | TGTGCCAGCAGTTTAAAGTGGGGGACCCAGTACTTC
TRBJ2-3 | TRBV7-2 | NA | NA | CASSLYDTQYF | TGTGCCAGCAGCTTATACGATACGCAGTATTTT
TRBJ2-1 | TRBV9 | NA | TRBD2 | CASSVGTSGGRNEQFF | TGTGCCAGCAGCGTAGGGACTAGCGGGGGACGGAATGAGCAGTTCTTC
TRBJ1-2 | TRBV2 | NA | NA | CASSQRSVGGNYGYTF | TGTGCCAGCAGCCAAAGGTCGGTCGGGGGGAACTATGGCTACACCTTC
TRBJ2-7 | TRBV28 | NA | TRBD1 | CASSFPGQGGYEQYF | TGTGCCAGCAGTTTTCCCGGACAGGGTGGATACGAGCAGTACTTC
TRBJ1-1 | TRBV19 | NA | NA | CASTSRDPEAFF | TGTGCCAGTACCTCGAGGGATCCCGAAGCTTTCTTT
TRBJ2-1 | TRBV10-3 | NA | TRBD2 | CAIGAGLAGGGEQFF | TGTGCCATCGGGGCGGGACTAGCGGGAGGGGGGGAGCAGTTCTTC
TRBJ2-1 | TRBV3-1 | few | TRBD2 | CASSQTSGGPNEQFF | TGTGCCAGCAGCCAGACTAGCGGGGGGCCGAATGAGCAGTTCTTC
TRBJ2-3 | TRBV11-2 | few | NA | CASSFAEYSSTDTQYF | TGTGCCAGCAGCTTTGCGGAGTACTCCAGCACAGATACGCAGTATTTT
TRBJ1-1 | TRBV11-3 | NA | NA | CASSLGANREAFF | TGTGCCAGCAGCTTAGGCGCCAACCGTGAGGCTTTCTTT
TRBJ1-1 | TRBV7-2 | medium-sized | NA | CASSLSDRRSYTEAFF | TGTGCCAGCAGCTTAAGTGACAGGAGGTCTTACACTGAAGCTTTCTTT
TRBJ1-6 | TRBV5-8 | few | NA | CASSFYICSAPDSAGNNSPLHF | NA
TRBJ1-5 | TRBV6-1 | few | NA | CASSDPASNQPQHF | TGTGCCAGCAGTGATCCTGCCAGCAATCAGCCCCAGCATTTT
TRBJ2-2 | TRBV2 | many | TRBD2 | CASRLASTGELFF | TGTGCCAGTAGACTAGCGTCGACCGGGGAGCTGTTTTTT
TRBJ2-6 | TRBV20-1 | few | NA | CSARVGRTNSGANVLTF | TGCAGTGCTAGAGTGGGCAGGACCAACTCTGGGGCCAACGTCCTGACTTTC
TRBJ2-3 | TRBV3-1 | NA | NA | CASSPLADISTDTQYF | TGTGCCAGCAGCCCCCTCGCGGACATTAGCACAGATACGCAGTATTTT
TRBJ1-6 | TRBV7-2 | NA | NA | CASSPGPYSYNSPLHF | TGTGCCAGCAGCCCCGGGCCTTACTCCTATAATTCACCCCTCCACTTT
TRBJ1-3 | TRBV28 | NA | TRBD1 | CASNEWTGIGNTIYF | TGTGCCAGCAACGAATGGACAGGGATTGGAAACACCATATATTTT
TRBJ1-3 | TRBV19 | once | TRBD1 | CASSIGQVQNTIYF | TGTGCCAGTAGTATCGGACAGGTTCAAAACACCATATATTTT
TRBJ2-7 | TRBV6-5 | NA | TRBD1 | CASRTGAEQYF | TGTGCCAGCAGAACAGGGGCCGAGCAGTACTTC
TRBJ1-2 | TRBV9 | few | NA | CASRGVASNYGYTF | TGTGCCAGCAGGGGGGTGGCCAGTAACTATGGCTACACCTTC
TRBJ1-2 | TRBV19 | many | TRBD1 | CASSSTRTGGANYGYTF | TGTGCCAGTAGTTCCACCCGTACAGGGGGAGCTAACTATGGCTACACCTTC
TRBJ1-1 | TRBV9 | NA | TRBD1 | CASSEDRWNTEAFF | TGTGCCAGCAGCGAGGACAGGTGGAACACTGAAGCTTTCTTT
TRBJ2-4 | TRBV6-1 | NA | TRBD2 | CASRNFGGVAKNIQYF | TGTGCCAGCAGAAACTTTGGGGGGGTAGCCAAAAACATTCAGTACTTC
TRBJ1-5 | TRBV7-9 | once | NA | CASSLEIGGGETLVGNQPQHF | TGTGCCAGCAGCTTGGAGATCGGGGGCGGGGAGACCCTGGTTGGGAATCAGCCCCAGCATTTT
TRBJ1-1 | TRBV20-1 | NA | TRBD1 | CSAWDRLGTEAFF | TGCAGTGCTTGGGACAGGCTTGGGACTGAAGCTTTCTTT
TRBJ1-6 | TRBV6-1 | NA | NA | CAIVRDGNSPLHF | TGTGCCATAGTCAGGGACGGTAATTCACCCCTCCACTTT
TRBJ1-6 | TRBV9 | NA | NA | CASSVAQGDSPLHF | TGTGCCAGCAGCGTAGCGCAGGGAGACTCACCCCTCCACTTT
TRBJ1-2 | TRBV5-1 | NA | NA | CASSSGHYGYTF | TGCGCCAGCAGCTCCGGACACTATGGCTACACCTTC
TRBJ1-1 | TRBV6-1 | NA | TRBD1 | CASSTTGSNTEAFF | TGTGCCAGCAGTACGACAGGGAGTAACACTGAAGCTTTCTTT
TRBJ1-1 | TRBV7-2 | NA | TRBD1 | CASSPGQVGGTEAFF | TGTGCCAGCAGCCCAGGACAGGTGGGGGGCACTGAAGCTTTCTTT
TRBJ1-4 | TRBV11-2 | once | TRBD1 | CASSLQQGYDEKLFF | TGTGCCAGCAGCTTGCAACAGGGGTATGATGAAAAACTGTTTTTT
TRBJ2-3 | TRBV5-1 | NA | TRBD1 | CASSSGTGNTDTQYF | TGCGCCAGCAGCTCCGGGACAGGGAACACAGATACGCAGTATTTT
TRBJ1-5 | TRBV25-1 | NA | NA | CASRPAGSPQPQHF | TGTGCCAGCAGACCAGCAGGCTCCCCCCAGCCCCAGCATTTT
TRBJ2-1 | TRBV29-1 | once | NA | CSVGERASDYDEQFF | TGCAGCGTTGGGGAAAGGGCTAGCGACTACGATGAGCAGTTCTTC
TRBJ2-3 | TRBV10-3 | NA | TRBD1 | CAIGPRTGQGRGTDTQYF | TGTGCCATCGGGCCTCGGACAGGACAGGGGCGAGGCACAGATACGCAGTATTTT
TRBJ2-5 | TRBV5-5 | medium-sized | TRBD2 | CASSLASGREKETQYF | TGTGCCAGCAGCTTGGCTAGCGGGAGAGAGAAAGAGACCCAGTACTTC
TRBJ2-3 | TRBV11-2 | many | TRBD1 | CASSIRDSLDTQYF | TGTGCCAGCAGCATTAGGGACAGTCTAGATACGCAGTATTTT
TRBJ2-5 | TRBV10-3 | few | NA | CAISGSASVRETQYF | TGTGCCATCAGTGGTTCGGCCTCAGTCCGGGAGACCCAGTACTTC
TRBJ1-4 | TRBV9 | few | NA | CASSATGREKLFF | TGTGCCAGCAGCGCCACAGGGCGGGAAAAACTGTTTTTT
TRBJ2-7 | TRBV5-4 | few | NA | CASSFDSGSYEQYF | TGTGCCAGCAGCTTTGACTCTGGCTCCTACGAGCAGTACTTC
TRBJ2-5 | TRBV29-1 | NA | NA | CSVRGSEETQYF | TGCAGCGTGAGAGGGAGTGAGGAGACCCAGTACTTC
TRBJ1-1 | TRBV9 | few | NA | CASSLDQGPEAFF | TGTGCCAGCAGTCTCGACCAAGGTCCTGAAGCTTTCTTT
TRBJ1-5 | TRBV5-6 | NA | NA | CASSFQGSNQPQHF | TGTGCCAGCAGCTTTCAGGGTAGCAATCAGCCCCAGCATTTT
TRBJ2-1 | TRBV20-1 | once | NA | CSATRQGLEIAWQFF | TGCAGTGCTACCCGACAGGGACTAGAGATAGCGTGGCAGTTCTTC
TRBJ1-1 | TRBV2 | many | NA | CASSEEVTEAFF | TGTGCCAGCAGTGAAGAGGTCACTGAAGCTTTCTTT
TRBJ1-2 | TRBV20-1 | many | TRBD1 | CSARDGQGTYGYTF | TGCAGTGCTAGAGATGGACAGGGGACCTATGGCTACACCTTC
TRBJ1-2 | TRBV2 | few | NA | CASRAGNYGYTF | TGTGCCAGCAGGGCAGGGAACTATGGCTACACCTTC
TRBJ2-1 | TRBV20-1 | once | TRBD2 | CSAKNPLAGGPYNEQFF | TGCAGTGCTAAAAACCCCCTAGCGGGAGGGCCCTACAATGAGCAGTTCTTC
TRBJ2-2 | TRBV5-1 | many | TRBD1 | CASSGGQGTGELFF | TGCGCCAGCAGCGGGGGACAGGGCACCGGGGAGCTGTTTTTT
TRBJ1-1 | TRBV5-6 | NA | NA | CASSHRDRWGNTEAFF | TGTGCCAGCAGCCACCGGGACCGGTGGGGAAACACTGAAGCTTTCTTT
TRBJ1-3 | TRBV6-6 | many | TRBD1 | CASSRDSYSGNTIYF | TGTGCCAGCAGTAGGGACAGCTACTCTGGAAACACCATATATTTT
TRBJ2-7 | TRBV7-2 | NA | NA | CASSEGGGKLPTYEQYF | TGTGCCAGCAGCGAGGGGGGGGGCAAACTGCCTACCTACGAGCAGTACTTC
TRBJ1-1 | TRBV9 | few | NA | CASSAAGLLRDTEAFF | TGTGCCAGCAGCGCCGCGGGGCTCCTACGGGACACTGAAGCTTTCTTT
TRBJ1-6 | TRBV10-1 | medium-sized | NA | CASPPGAYNSPLHF | TGCGCCAGCCCCCCGGGGGCATATAATTCACCCCTCCACTTT